This T cell receptor beta chain was identified during a study of T-cell reconstitution after alpha-beta-depleted transplantation in children. Preparation of the TCRbeta library involved a method that used unique molecular identifiers. Each CDR3 protein is one row after TCRdb ran MiXCR on the PCR reads. Of a few hundred thousand distinct CDR3 sequences in the sample, roughly 27% were seen once. The CDR3 is made up of 17 amino acids. V shed 5 bases, J shed 2 bases, and the junction held 8 bases outside the gene matches. The germline CDR1 and CDR2 sequences are SGHAT and FQNNGV. Points on this clonotype: Its antigen is not known.

Study-wide results and caveats: After transplant, high TCRbeta diversity at day 60 in some patients arose from surviving recipient T cells and thymic progenitors. T-cell numbers and diversity one year post-transplant derived largely from freshly generated T cells. As was reported, about two months after transplant, alpha-beta T cells came from several hundred expanded graft clones.

Here the sequenced sample was PBMCs, taken before TCRalphabeta/CD19-depleted stem cell transplant. This clonotype originated in a boy in the first two years of life with Wiskott-Aldrich syndrome, due to receive a stem cell transplant. The chain carries TRBV11-2 and TRBJ2-5; TRBD2 aligns across 13 bases. The CDR3 is CASSPGLAGTLQETQYF. In nucleotides, the CDR3 is TGTGCCAGCAGCCCGGGACTAGCGGGGACCCTGCAAGAGACCCAGTACTTC.